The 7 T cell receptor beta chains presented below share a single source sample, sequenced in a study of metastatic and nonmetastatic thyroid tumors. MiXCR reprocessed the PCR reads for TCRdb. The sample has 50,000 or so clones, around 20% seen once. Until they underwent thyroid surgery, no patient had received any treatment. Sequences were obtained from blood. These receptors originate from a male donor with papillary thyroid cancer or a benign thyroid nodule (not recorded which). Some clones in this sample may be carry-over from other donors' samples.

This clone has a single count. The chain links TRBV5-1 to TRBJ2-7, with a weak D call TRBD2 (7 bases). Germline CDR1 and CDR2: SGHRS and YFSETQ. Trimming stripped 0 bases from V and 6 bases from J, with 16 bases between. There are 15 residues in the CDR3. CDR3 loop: CASSLGGGEGSEQYF. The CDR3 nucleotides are TGCGCCAGCAGCTTGGGGGGGGGCGAAGGTTCCGAGCAGTACTTC.

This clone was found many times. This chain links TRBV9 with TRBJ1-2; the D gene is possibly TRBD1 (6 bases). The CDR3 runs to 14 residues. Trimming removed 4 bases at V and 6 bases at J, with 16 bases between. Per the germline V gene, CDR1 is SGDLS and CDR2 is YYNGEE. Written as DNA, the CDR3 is TGTGCCAGCAGCCCTCAGACAGGATTTAATGGCTACACCTTC. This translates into CASSPQTGFNGYTF.

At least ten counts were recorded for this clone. The CDR3 protein is CSALPPRGSPPGVIETQYF. CDR3 nucleotides: TGCAGTGCTCTACCCCCCCGCGGGAGTCCCCCTGGAGTAATAGAGACCCAGTACTTC. The chain uses TRBV20-1 and TRBJ2-5, with TRBD2 matching over 7 bases. Germline lookup yields CDR1 DFQATT and CDR2 SNEGSKA (reference sequence). The CDR3 sequence is 19 residues long. Trimming removed 5 bases from V and 4 bases from J; junction bases left unmatched: 25.

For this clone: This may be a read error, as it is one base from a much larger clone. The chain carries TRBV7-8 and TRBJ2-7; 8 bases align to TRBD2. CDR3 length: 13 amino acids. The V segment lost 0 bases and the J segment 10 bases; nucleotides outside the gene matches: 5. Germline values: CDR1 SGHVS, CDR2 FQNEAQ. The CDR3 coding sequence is TGTGCCAGCAGCTTAGCCCGGGGGGGGGACCAGTACTTC. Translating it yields CASSLARGGDQYF.

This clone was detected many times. CDR3 sequence reads: CSVAKAGQNTGELFF. The CDR3 DNA sequence: TGCAGCGTTGCTAAGGCGGGACAGAACACCGGGGAGCTGTTTTTT. V and J are TRBV29-1 and TRBJ2-2, with D perhaps assigned TRBD1 or TRBD2 (6 bases each). This CDR3 is 15 amino acids long. Germline V CDR1 and CDR2: SQVTM, ANQGSEA. V lost 4 bases to trimming and J lost 1 base, with 13 bases between them.

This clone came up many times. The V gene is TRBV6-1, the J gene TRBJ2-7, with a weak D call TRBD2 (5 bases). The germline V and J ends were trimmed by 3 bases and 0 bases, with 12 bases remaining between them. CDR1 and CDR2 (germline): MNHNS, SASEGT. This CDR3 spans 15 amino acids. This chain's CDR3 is CASSERGPSSYEQYF. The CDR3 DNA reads TGTGCCAGCAGTGAGAGAGGGCCCAGCTCCTACGAGCAGTACTTC.

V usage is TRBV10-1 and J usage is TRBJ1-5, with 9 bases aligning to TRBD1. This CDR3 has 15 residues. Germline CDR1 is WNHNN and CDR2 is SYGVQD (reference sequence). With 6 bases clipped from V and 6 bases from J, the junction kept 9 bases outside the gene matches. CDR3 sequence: CASSGGTGGGQPQHF. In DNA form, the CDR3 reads TGCGCCAGCAGCGGGGGAACAGGGGGCGGTCAGCCCCAGCATTTT.